This T cell receptor (beta chain) derives from a study of response to subunit inactivated influenza vaccine. Germline V gene sequence: CDR1 ENHRY, CDR2 SYGVKD. V was clipped by 3 bases and J by 10 bases; unmatched bases: 1. The CDR3 consists of 13 residues. This clonotype was recorded at least ten times. Antigen unknown. One entry per CDR3 protein, called by TCRdb with MiXCR from the RT-PCR reads. The table includes about 610,000 distinct CDR3 sequences, around 15% detected once. Whole-study findings and limits: Few additional T cells are recruited per seasonal influenza vaccination, authors suggested.

The chain recombines TRBV10-3 with TRBJ2-1; 12 nucleotides match TRBD2. Sequencing was performed on PBMCs from blood, taken 11 to 12 days after vaccination. The sequence derives from a man aged 45-65 years who received an inactivated influenza vaccine. CDR3 DNA sequence: TGTGCCATCAGTGATGGACTAGCGGGAGAGCAGTTCTTC. Translated, it gives CAISDGLAGEQFF.